Each of the 13 T cell receptor beta chains below was sequenced from the same sample in a study of post-analysis software for immune sequencing data. Their specific antigens are unknown. TCR beta libraries were prepared from cDNA with unique molecular identifiers. A single record per CDR3 protein comes from TCRdb applying MiXCR to the PCR reads. The sample consists of roughly 600,000 distinct CDR3 sequences, about 40% of them appearing once. Study outcomes and limitations: Controls had lower frequencies than patients of roughly five TRBV segments, which included TRBV5-6, TRBV5-1 and TRBV20-1.

What was sequenced was blood. These receptors were taken from a girl between 5 and 17 years old with multiple sclerosis.

This clonotype appeared once. The rearrangement joins TRBV10-3 to TRBJ2-7, with 9 bases matching TRBD2. The trim removed 10 bases at V and 7 bases at J, leaving 14 bases unmatched. This CDR3 spans 14 amino acids. Germline V gives CDR1 ENHRY, CDR2 SYGVKD. The CDR3 nucleotides read TGTGCCACGACAAAGCGGGGGGAGCTCAATGAGCAGTACTTC. Amino acids: CATTKRGELNEQYF.

This rearrangement joins TRBV12-3 or TRBV12-4 to TRBJ1-2; 7 nucleotides match TRBD1. V was pared by 6 bases and J by 13 bases, with 17 bases of the junction left unmatched. This CDR3 is 14 amino acids long. The CDR3 loop reads CASSRAGQPKGATF. The CDR3 region has the DNA TGTGCCAGCAGCAGGGCGGGACAGCCAAAAGGTGCCACCTTC.

V gene TRBV11-2 combines with J gene TRBJ2-3; D gene uncertain. Per germline, CDR1 SGHAT and CDR2 FQNNGV. The CDR3 runs to 14 residues. The germline V and J ends were trimmed by 5 bases and 1 base, with 10 bases remaining between them. CDR3 residues: CASSVIDGTDTQYF. CDR3 coding DNA: TGTGCCAGCAGCGTAATAGACGGCACAGATACGCAGTATTTT.

Comment on this clonotype: Germline and junction disagree at one end, which may indicate a read error. The J gene is TRBJ1-2, the V gene TRBV3-1; TRBD1 might be the D (5 bases). The CDR3 is 12 amino acids. CDR1 is LGHDT and CDR2 is YNNKEL in the germline V gene (reference sequence). CDR3 sequence: CAGSQGAGGYTF. The CDR3 bases are TGTGCCGGCAGCCAAGGGGCCGGTGGCTACACCTTC. The full variable domain, with the rest looked up from reference TRBV3-1 and TRBJ1-2, is DTAVSQTPKYLVTQMGNDKSIKCEQNLGHDTMYWYKQDSKKFLKIMFSYNNKELIINETVPNRFSPKSPDKAHLNLHINSLELGDSAVYFCAGSQGAGGYTFGSGTRLTVV.

The chain links TRBV10-3 to TRBJ1-6, with 10 bases fitting TRBD1. V lost 6 bases to trimming and J lost 9 bases; unmatched junction nucleotides: 8. CDR3 length equals 15 residues. Germline lookup yields CDR1 ENHRY and CDR2 SYGVKD. The CDR3 DNA reads TGTGCCATCAGCCCAGAGGGGACAGGGGCTTCACCCCTCCACTTT. Its translation is CAISPEGTGASPLHF.

This clonotype was observed a handful of times. V gene TRBV20-1 combines with J gene TRBJ2-7; D remains ambiguous. The CDR3 loop spans 13 amino acids. V lost 3 bases and J 1 base, leaving 10 bases between the germline ends. Per germline, CDR1 DFQATT and CDR2 SNEGSKA (reference sequence). CDR3 loop: CSARDRTSYEQYF. In DNA form, the CDR3 reads TGCAGTGCTAGGGACCGAACATCCTACGAGCAGTACTTC.

The chain recombines TRBV7-9 with TRBJ1-5; no firm D call. The CDR3 runs to 16 residues. V was clipped by 2 bases and J by 2 bases, with 13 bases between them. Germline loops: CDR1 SEHNR, CDR2 FQNEAQ (reference sequence). DNA of the CDR3: TGTGCCAGCAGCTTATCGGGGAAAGGTCGCAATCAGCCCCAGCATTTT. As protein: CASSLSGKGRNQPQHF.

This chain links TRBV7-9 with TRBJ2-1, with D unclear. In germline, CDR1 is SEHNR, CDR2 FQNEAQ (reference sequence). The CDR3 runs to 14 residues. The V and J ends lost 6 bases and 3 bases respectively, with 12 bases between them. In nucleotides, the CDR3 is TGTGCCAGCAGTCCTCCAGGCGGCTACAATGAGCAGTTCTTC. Protein: CASSPPGGYNEQFF.

This clonotype was picked up many times. The rearrangement uses TRBV5-1 and TRBJ2-1; D gene ambiguous. Deletions cut 5 bases from V and 6 bases from J, with 3 bases between. This CDR3 has 10 amino acids. Germline CDR1 and CDR2: SGHRS and YFSETQ. The CDR3: CASRGNEQFF. In DNA form, the CDR3 reads TGCGCCAGCAGGGGCAATGAGCAGTTCTTC.

The rearrangement links TRBV20-1 to TRBJ1-1, with 7 bases matching TRBD1. Germline V CDR1 and CDR2: DFQATT, SNEGSKA (reference sequence). The CDR3 covers 13 residues. The J segment lost 1 base and the V segment lost 4 bases, leaving 3 bases of the junction unmatched. Here the CDR3 DNA reads TGCAGTGCTACCCGGGACAGGAACACTGAAGCTTTCTTT. This gives the protein CSATRDRNTEAFF.

V usage is TRBV5-1 and J usage is TRBJ2-6; maybe TRBD1 (5 bases). The CDR3 extends over 14 amino acids. Trimming took 5 bases from V and 2 from J, leaving 8 bases between them. Germline lookup yields CDR1 SGHRS and CDR2 YFSETQ. The CDR3 sequence: CASRSGTGANVLTF. CDR3 coding DNA: TGCGCCAGCAGATCAGGGACTGGGGCCAACGTCCTGACTTTC.

V and J are TRBV29-1 and TRBJ1-4, with TRBD1 matching over 10 bases. The junction had 4 bases not matched to a gene; V was cut back by 4 bases and J by 8 bases. Germline V gene sequence: CDR1 SQVTM, CDR2 ANQGSEA. The length of the CDR3 is 13 residues. The CDR3 DNA reads TGCAGCGTTGTGACAGGGGGCGGGGAAAAACTGTTTTTT. Encoded protein: CSVVTGGGEKLFF.

The rearrangement joins TRBV7-2 to TRBJ1-1; 8 bases fit TRBD1. The germline V gene encodes CDR1 SGHTA and CDR2 FQGNSA. This CDR3 has 13 amino acids. With V trimmed by 3 bases and J by 10 bases, 7 bases remained unmatched. The CDR3 region has the DNA TGTGCCAGCAGCTTGGGGACAGGCCTTAGAGCTTTCTTT. Translation gives CASSLGTGLRAFF.